This entry lists 16 T cell receptor beta chains sequenced from one sample in a study of T cell responses to AZD1222 COVID-19 vaccine. The data were produced by immunoSEQ multiplex PCR, yet TCRdb's version contains in-frame clones alone and is incomplete. The table shows around 160,000 clones, with around 89% occurring only once. The sample consisted of peripheral blood, taken on day 0 of AZD1222 vaccination. These receptor sequences come from an adult in good health.

The chain links TRBV19 to TRBJ1-6, with 7 bases fitting TRBD1. V lost 11 bases and J lost 10; bases outside the gene matches: 8. Germline CDR1 and CDR2: LNHDA and SQIVND (reference sequence). The CDR3 has 12 residues. CDR3 amino acids: CASGDSGSPLHF. The CDR3 DNA reads TGTGCCTCCGGGGACAGTGGATCACCCCTCCACTTT.

The gene calls are TRBV6-5 and TRBJ1-2; D not resolved. The CDR3 length is 15 residues. The germline gives CDR1 MNHEY, CDR2 SVGAGI. The V gene lost 0 bases and the J gene lost 0 bases, with 8 bases spanning the gap. The CDR3 nucleotides read TGTGCCAGCAGTTACTCACCGGATACTAACTATGGCTACACCTTC. Its protein is CASSYSPDTNYGYTF.

V and J are TRBV2 and TRBJ1-2, with D possibly TRBD1 on 5 matching bases. Germline V gene data show CDR1 as SNHLY and CDR2 as FYNNEI. The V end lost 4 bases, the J end lost 6 bases, and 15 bases lay between the germline ends. The CDR3 runs 14 residues. This CDR3 reads CASSGFGDFNGYTF. The CDR3 DNA is TGTGCCAGCAGTGGTTTTGGGGACTTCAATGGCTACACCTTC.

The genes are TRBV5-1 and TRBJ2-2; 9 nucleotides match TRBD2. The CDR3 is 16 residues long. Germline loops: CDR1 SGHRS, CDR2 YFSETQ. The V and J ends lost 0 bases and 1 base, in that order; junction bases with no gene match: 1. CDR3 bases: TGCGCCAGCAGCTTGGAGACTAGCGGGAACACCGGGGAGCTGTTTTTT. Protein: CASSLETSGNTGELFF.

This clone was observed once. The genes are TRBV7-9 and TRBJ1-2; 9 nucleotides agree with TRBD1. CDR3 length: 15 residues. V lost 5 bases to trimming and J lost 8 bases; unmatched junction nucleotides: 12. CDR1 and CDR2 (germline): SEHNR, FQNEAQ (reference sequence). The CDR3 sequence: CASSPRVADRGGYTF. DNA for the CDR3: TGTGCCAGCAGCCCTCGAGTGGCCGACAGGGGGGGCTACACCTTC.

The gene calls are TRBV20-1 and TRBJ1-6; a possible D gene is TRBD1 (5 bases). The CDR3 runs 14 residues. V was clipped by 3 bases and J by 6 bases, with 12 bases between them. The germline V gene encodes CDR1 DFQATT and CDR2 SNEGSKA (reference sequence). For the CDR3, the DNA is TGCAGTGCTAGTCAGGGTCAGATTAATTCACCCCTCCACTTT. Protein: CSASQGQINSPLHF.

The chain's CDR3 is CAWSGQGDQPQHF. The DNA for the CDR3 is TGTGCCTGGAGTGGACAGGGAGATCAGCCCCAGCATTTT. The rearrangement links TRBV30 to TRBJ1-5; TRBD1 aligns across 7 bases. This CDR3 region has 13 residues. V lost 1 base, J lost 5 bases, and 2 bases stayed unmatched. Germline CDR1 and CDR2: GTSNPN and SVGIG (reference sequence).

Concerning this clone: Compared with germline, one end of the junction differs, possibly owing to a read error. The chain employs TRBV24-1 and TRBJ2-1, with D perhaps TRBD1 (5 bases). This CDR3 is 15 amino acids long. CDR1 and CDR2 from the germline V gene are KGHDR and SFDVKD. DNA for the CDR3: TGTGCCACCAGTGATGCACGGACACAATCGGAGTTACAGCTCTTC. Residues: CATSDARTQSELQLF.

V and J are TRBV5-6 and TRBJ1-2, with TRBD1 as a possible D gene (5 bases). CDR1 and CDR2 (germline): SGHDT, YYEEEE. The CDR3 covers 14 residues. Trimming removed 0 bases from V and 1 base from J, with 7 bases in between. CDR3 residues: CASSLAGFNYGYTF. The CDR3 region has the DNA TGTGCCAGCAGCTTGGCAGGGTTTAACTATGGCTACACCTTC.

CDR3 sequence reads: CATSDSTRGGNYGYTF. DNA for the CDR3: TGTGCCACCAGTGATTCCACTCGGGGGGGCAACTATGGCTACACCTTC. This chain joins TRBV24-1 and TRBJ1-2, with D possibly matching TRBD1 (6 bases). Trimming cost V 2 bases and J 2 bases, with 14 bases left between them. Germline V gene data show CDR1 as KGHDR and CDR2 as SFDVKD. The CDR3 contains 16 residues.

The sample holds one count of this clone. The V gene is TRBV12-3 or TRBV12-4, the J gene TRBJ2-1, with D perhaps assigned TRBD1 or TRBD2 (5 bases each). The ends were cut back, 5 bases at V and 8 bases at J, with 13 bases in the middle. This CDR3 has 13 amino acids. In nucleotides, the CDR3 is TGTGCCAGCAGTGGATACGGGGACCATGAGCAGTTCTTC. Amino acids: CASSGYGDHEQFF.

The V and J genes are TRBV19 and TRBJ2-7; D is unresolved. The CDR3 loop spans 15 amino acids. Trimming shortened V by 1 base and J by 0 bases, and 10 bases separated the two germline ends. Germline lookup yields CDR1 LNHDA and CDR2 SQIVND (reference sequence). The CDR3 is CASSIAGDSSYEQYF. The CDR3 region has the DNA TGTGCCAGTAGTATAGCCGGAGATTCCTCCTACGAGCAGTACTTC.

V gene TRBV5-1 combines with J gene TRBJ2-2; a weak D match, TRBD2 (6 bases). Germline CDR1 reads SGHRS; CDR2 reads YFSETQ. V lost 5 bases to trimming and J lost 6 bases, with 11 bases between them. The length of the CDR3 is 13 residues. CDR3 residues: CASRSLAAGELFF. CDR3 coding DNA: TGCGCCAGCAGATCCTTAGCGGCCGGGGAGCTGTTTTTT.

The chain links TRBV28 to TRBJ2-2; 9 bases are shared with TRBD1. This CDR3 has 15 amino acids. The junction had 12 bases not matched to a gene; V was cut back by 7 bases and J by 9 bases. The germline V gene encodes CDR1 MDHEN and CDR2 SYDVKM. The CDR3 DNA sequence: TGTGCCAGCAACAAACAGGGGGCCATTATGAGGGAGCTGTTTTTT. Protein: CASNKQGAIMRELFF.

This chain uses TRBV6-2 or TRBV6-3 with TRBJ1-2; D might be TRBD1 (6 bases). The V gene lost 6 bases and the J gene lost 4 bases, with 18 bases spanning the gap. Germline CDR1 and CDR2: MNHEY and SVGEGT. This CDR3 has 15 residues. The CDR3 here is CASSLRLWGAYGYTF. The CDR3 DNA reads as TGTGCCAGCAGCCTCAGGTTATGGGGGGCCTATGGCTACACCTTC.

This chain links TRBV7-8 with TRBJ2-1, with a weak D call TRBD2 (6 bases). The CDR3 is 16 residues long. Germline lookup yields CDR1 SGHVS and CDR2 FQNEAQ. With 5 bases removed from V and 0 bases from J, the gap between germline ends came to 14 bases. The DNA for the CDR3 is TGTGCCAGCAGCACCCAGCGGGTCCGCTCCTACAATGAGCAGTTCTTC. This encodes CASSTQRVRSYNEQFF. The full variable domain, with the rest looked up from reference TRBV7-8 and TRBJ2-1, is GAGVSQSPRYKVAKRGQDVALRCDPISGHVSLFWYQQALGQGPEFLTYFQNEAQLDKSGLPSDRFFAERPEGSVSTLKIQRTQQEDSAVYLCASSTQRVRSYNEQFFGPGTRLTVL.